The 10 T cell receptor beta chains listed next were all sequenced from one sample in a study of blood T cell repertoires in COVID-19. This table comes from immunoSEQ multiplex PCR, and its TCRdb copy is limited to in-frame clones, with some not included. The sample holds fewer than 450,000 clones, approximately 90% seen once. The material sequenced was peripheral blood. The source of these receptors is a woman under 30 who had recovered from COVID-19.

CDR3 sequence (DNA): TGTGCCAGCAGCCAGCCAGGACAGCCAGGTTTTTCACCCCTCCACTTT. Translation: CASSQPGQPGFSPLHF. The chain couples TRBV3-1 (or the pseudogene TRBV3-2) to TRBJ1-6; tentative D call: TRBD1 (6 bases). The CDR3 is 16 amino acids. Trimming left V 3 bases short and J 9 bases short, with 18 bases between. Germline values: CDR1 LGHDT, CDR2 YNNKEL (reference sequence).

This chain uses TRBV27 with TRBJ1-1; 9 bases map to TRBD1. The junction had 5 bases not matched to a gene; V was cut back by 2 bases and J by 1 base. The CDR3 spans 16 residues. From germline, CDR1 is MNHEY and CDR2 SMNVEV (reference sequence). The CDR3 here is CASSLRMDRGNTEAFF. The CDR3 region has the DNA TGTGCCAGCAGTTTAAGGATGGACAGGGGGAACACTGAAGCTTTCTTT.

The V gene is TRBV10-3, the J gene TRBJ1-1; possibly TRBD1 for D (6 bases). V dropped 3 bases and J dropped 5 bases, with 16 bases sitting between them. The V gene's germline CDR1 is ENHRY and CDR2 SYGVKD. The CDR3 extends over 15 amino acids. The CDR3 nucleotides are TGTGCCATCAGTGAATTACAGGGTCTAGGGACTGAAGCTTTCTTT. The encoded protein is CAISELQGLGTEAFF.

V gene TRBV29-1 combines with J gene TRBJ1-1; 7 nucleotides line up with TRBD1. The germline CDR1 and CDR2 sequences are SQVTM and ANQGSEA. The CDR3 is 15 amino acids. J gave up 3 bases and V 2 bases, and 9 bases lay outside the gene matches. For the CDR3, the DNA is TGCAGCGTTGAAAGTTACGGAGACAGGGACACTGAAGCTTTCTTT. Its translation: CSVESYGDRDTEAFF.

V gene TRBV18 combines with J gene TRBJ2-3, with D perhaps TRBD2 (5 bases). V was shortened by 6 bases and J by 2 bases, with 24 bases between the two germline ends. CDR1 is KGHSH, CDR2 LQKENI, per germline. The CDR3 loop spans 18 amino acids. Here the CDR3 DNA reads TGTGCCAGCTCCCGCACCCCCCAGTCTAGCTTAGACACAGATACGCAGTATTTT. The encoded protein is CASSRTPQSSLDTDTQYF.

V and J are TRBV30 and TRBJ2-7; the D gene is possibly TRBD2 (6 bases). V lost 2 bases, J lost 1 base, and 12 bases lay in between. Germline assignment: CDR1 GTSNPN and CDR2 SVGIG (reference sequence). CDR3 size: 14 residues. The CDR3 region is CAWSRAGRSYEQYV. In DNA, the CDR3 is TGTGCCTGGAGTCGAGCGGGCAGATCCTACGAGCAGTACGTC.

The chain recombines TRBV5-4 with TRBJ1-1, with 8 nucleotides matching TRBD1. Per germline, CDR1 SGHNT and CDR2 YYREEE (reference sequence). This CDR3 has 14 residues. The V and J ends lost 4 bases and 3 bases, in that order; junction bases with no gene match: 5. The CDR3 sequence: CASSGQTGDTEAFF. Here the CDR3 DNA reads TGTGCCAGCAGCGGGCAGACAGGGGACACTGAAGCTTTCTTT.

This clone was observed a single time. J is TRBJ2-1 and V is TRBV1; TRBD2 is the table's D call and was not checked against the DNA. TRBV1 is shown as a pseudogene. The CDR3 spans 17 residues. The CDR3 DNA sequence: TGCACCAGCAGCCAAGAGGAATTTACTAGCGGGAAGGGCGAGCAGTTCTTC. As protein: CTSSQEEFTSGKGEQFF.

This chain uses TRBV11-2 with TRBJ2-7; the match to TRBD2 covers 8 bases. The CDR3 runs 14 residues. V shed 5 bases and J 3 bases; nucleotides not matched to a gene: 6. Germline V gives CDR1 SGHAT, CDR2 FQNNGV. As DNA, the CDR3 is TGTGCCAGCAGCATGGGACTAGGTCACTACGAGCAGTACGTC. It specifies CASSMGLGHYEQYV.

The chain is built from TRBV7-9 and TRBJ2-3; 9 bases map to TRBD1. The germline CDR1 and CDR2 sequences are SEHNR and FQNEAQ (reference sequence). CDR3 length: 15 amino acids. Trimming removed 8 bases from V and 2 bases from J; junction bases left unmatched: 8. The CDR3: CASCKQGATTDTQYF. CDR3 nucleotides: TGTGCCAGCTGTAAACAGGGGGCGACCACAGATACGCAGTATTTT.